What follows describes a single T cell receptor beta chain. Its specificity is unknown. This record belongs to a study of response to subunit inactivated influenza vaccine. There are 15 residues in the CDR3. The J segment lost 5 bases and the V segment lost 5 bases, leaving 8 bases of the junction unmatched. CDR1 and CDR2 from the germline V gene are SNHLY and FYNNEI. The study, taken as a whole, reports: The authors proposed limited new T cell recruitment per seasonal influenza vaccination.

Each CDR3 protein gets one entry after TCRdb re-called the RT-PCR reads with MiXCR. The data show 650,000 or so distinct CDR3 sequences, 14% seen once. The J gene is TRBJ2-1, the V gene TRBV2, with 8 bases aligning to TRBD2. This sequence was found in a man aged 45-65 years who received an inactivated influenza vaccine. Sequencing was performed on PBMCs from blood, taken 14 to 15 days before vaccination. The DNA for the CDR3 is TGTGCCAGCAGTTCTTCTAGCGGGCGGAACAATGAGCAGTTCTTC. Residues: CASSSSSGRNNEQFF.